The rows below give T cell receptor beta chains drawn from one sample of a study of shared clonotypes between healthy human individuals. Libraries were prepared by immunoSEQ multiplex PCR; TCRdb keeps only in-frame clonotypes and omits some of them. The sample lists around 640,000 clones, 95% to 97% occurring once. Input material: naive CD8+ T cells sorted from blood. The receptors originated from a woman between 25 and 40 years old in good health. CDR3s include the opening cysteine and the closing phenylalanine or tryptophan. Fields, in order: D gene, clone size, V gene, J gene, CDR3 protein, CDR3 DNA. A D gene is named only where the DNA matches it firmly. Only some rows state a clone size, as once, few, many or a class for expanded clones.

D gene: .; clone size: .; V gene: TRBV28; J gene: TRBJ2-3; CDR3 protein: CASSLTGGGTDTQYF; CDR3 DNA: TGTGCCAGCAGTTTGACCGGCGGGGGCACAGATACGCAGTATTTT
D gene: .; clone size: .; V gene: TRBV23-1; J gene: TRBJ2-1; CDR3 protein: CASSHPAGMNEQFF; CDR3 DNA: TGCGCCAGCAGTCATCCCGCCGGGATGAATGAGCAGTTCTTC
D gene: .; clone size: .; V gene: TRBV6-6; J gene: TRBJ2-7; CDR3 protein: CASSYSGSYEQYF; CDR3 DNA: TGTGCCAGCAGTTACTCGGGCTCCTACGAGCAGTACTTC
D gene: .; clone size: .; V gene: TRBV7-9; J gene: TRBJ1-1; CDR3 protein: CASTSARDTEAFF; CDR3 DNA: TGTGCCAGCACCTCGGCCAGAGACACTGAAGCTTTCTTT
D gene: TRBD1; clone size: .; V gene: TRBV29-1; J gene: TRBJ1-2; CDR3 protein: CSVGGDRDRANYGYTF; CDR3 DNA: TGCAGCGTTGGAGGAGATAGGGACAGGGCGAACTATGGCTACACCTTC
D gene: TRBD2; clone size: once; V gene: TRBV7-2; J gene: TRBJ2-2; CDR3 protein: CASSLWLAGTSGELFF; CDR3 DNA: TGTGCCAGCAGCTTATGGCTAGCGGGAACCTCCGGGGAGCTGTTTTTT
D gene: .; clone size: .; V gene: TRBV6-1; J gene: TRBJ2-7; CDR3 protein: CASSESAEGEGDSWEQYF; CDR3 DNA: TGTGCCAGCAGTGAATCGGCGGAGGGGGAGGGAGACTCTTGGGAGCAGTACTTC
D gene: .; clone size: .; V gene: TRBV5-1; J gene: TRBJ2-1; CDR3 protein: CASSSLGTAENEQFF; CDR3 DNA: TGCGCCAGCAGCTCGCTAGGGACCGCCGAGAATGAGCAGTTCTTC
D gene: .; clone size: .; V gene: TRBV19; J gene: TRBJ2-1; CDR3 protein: CASSWSPTIDEQFF; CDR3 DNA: TGTGCCAGTAGTTGGTCTCCTACTATCGATGAGCAGTTCTTC
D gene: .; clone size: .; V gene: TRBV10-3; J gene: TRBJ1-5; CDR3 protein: CATGKPDSGHQPQHF; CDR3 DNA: TGTGCCACCGGAAAACCGGACAGCGGGCATCAGCCCCAGCATTTT
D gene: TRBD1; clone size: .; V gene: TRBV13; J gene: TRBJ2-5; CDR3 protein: CASSTRGPETQYF; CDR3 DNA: TGTGCCAGCAGCACCAGGGGGCCAGAGACCCAGTACTTC
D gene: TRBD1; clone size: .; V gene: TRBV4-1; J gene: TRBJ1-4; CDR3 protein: CASSLRQGTNEKLFF; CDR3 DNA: TGCGCCAGCAGCCTTCGACAGGGAACTAATGAAAAACTGTTTTTT
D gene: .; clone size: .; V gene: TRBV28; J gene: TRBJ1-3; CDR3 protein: CASSSIQQLSGNTIYF; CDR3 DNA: TGTGCCAGCAGTTCGATACAACAGCTCTCTGGAAACACCATATATTTT
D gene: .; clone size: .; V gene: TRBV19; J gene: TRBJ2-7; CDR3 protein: CASSSGSGTYEQYF; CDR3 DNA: TGTGCCAGTAGTAGCGGAAGTGGAACCTACGAGCAGTACTTC